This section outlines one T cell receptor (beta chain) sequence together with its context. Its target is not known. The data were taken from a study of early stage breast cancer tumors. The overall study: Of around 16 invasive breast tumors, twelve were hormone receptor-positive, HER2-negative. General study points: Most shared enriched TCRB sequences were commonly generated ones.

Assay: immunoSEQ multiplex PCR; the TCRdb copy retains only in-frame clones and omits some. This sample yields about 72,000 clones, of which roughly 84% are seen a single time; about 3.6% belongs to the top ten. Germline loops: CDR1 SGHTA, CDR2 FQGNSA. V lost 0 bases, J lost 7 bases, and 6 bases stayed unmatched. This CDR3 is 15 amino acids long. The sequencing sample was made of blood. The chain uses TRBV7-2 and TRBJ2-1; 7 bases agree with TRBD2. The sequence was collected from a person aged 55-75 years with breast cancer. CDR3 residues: CASSLAGGRINEQFF. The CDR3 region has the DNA TGTGCCAGCAGCTTAGCGGGAGGGAGAATTAATGAGCAGTTCTTC.